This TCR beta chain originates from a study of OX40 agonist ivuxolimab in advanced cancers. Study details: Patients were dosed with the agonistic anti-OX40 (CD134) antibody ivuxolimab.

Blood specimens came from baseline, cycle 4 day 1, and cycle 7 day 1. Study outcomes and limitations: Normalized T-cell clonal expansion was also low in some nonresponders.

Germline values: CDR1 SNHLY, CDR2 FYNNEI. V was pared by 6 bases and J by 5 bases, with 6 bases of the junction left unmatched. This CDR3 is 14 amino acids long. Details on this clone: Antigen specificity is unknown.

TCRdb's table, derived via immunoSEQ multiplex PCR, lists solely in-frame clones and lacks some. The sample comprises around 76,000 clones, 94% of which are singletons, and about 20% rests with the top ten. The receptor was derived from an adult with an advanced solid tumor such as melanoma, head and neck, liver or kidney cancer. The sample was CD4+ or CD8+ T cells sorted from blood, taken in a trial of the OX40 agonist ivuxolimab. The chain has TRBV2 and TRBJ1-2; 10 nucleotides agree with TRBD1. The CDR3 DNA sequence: TGTGCCAGCAGGGCGGGACAGGGGACGTATGGCTACACCTTC. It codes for CASRAGQGTYGYTF.